This TCR beta chain was observed in a study of CD8+ T cells in alopecia areata. Study as a whole: For the treated group, dosing was oral tofacitinib at 5 to 10 mg twice daily. Disease severity was quantified as SALT score of affected scalp area.

Treatment specified: oral pan-JAK inhibitor, 5-10 mg twice daily. Researchers took lesional scalp punch biopsies and peripheral blood from people who were alopecia areata patients. V was pared by 0 bases and J by 5 bases, with 4 bases between. This CDR3 is built from 12 residues. The germline gives CDR1 SGDLS, CDR2 YYNGEE. Following extraction, RNA underwent reverse transcription to cDNA, which served as the sequencing template. Using immunoSEQ multiplex PCR, the repertoire was profiled, and TCRdb retains in-frame clones only, with some absent. Altogether thousands of clones are present, 74% being singletons, with the ten largest covering less than 7%. To note about this clone: The target antigen is unknown.

Study-wide results and caveats: Tofacitinib produced a significant decrease in scalp clonality and in expanded CD8+ clones among the top 100. Scalp repertoires also include resident alphabeta T cells from normal skin.

This TCR was sampled from a human donor with alopecia areata. The chain links TRBV9 to TRBJ2-3; unclear D gene. Sample: skin, taken at week 24, from a patient treated with tofacitinib. Here the CDR3 DNA reads TGTGCCAGCAGCGTAGCGGGAGATACGCAGTATTTT. Its protein product is CASSVAGDTQYF.